This T cell receptor beta chain was captured in a study of blood T cell repertoires in COVID-19. About the study: Samples of COVID-19 (acute and convalescent) were obtained from the United States, Italy and Spain. PBMCs, B-cell-depleted T cells, or T cells were the source of the cDNA or gDNA that made up the material.

Per the original methods: Quantification of nucleated cells was approximated via reference gene primer amplification. Measured with immunoSEQ multiplex PCR; TCRdb has only the in-frame clones, and not every one. V, J and clone size were drawn from that table, and D and trimming were deduced from the DNA. The sample lists 250,000 to 350,000 clones; about 88% were seen once. The sequence was obtained from a woman between 55 and 75 years old with acute or convalescent COVID-19. The sample comprised peripheral blood.

CDR3 nucleotides: TGCGCCAGCAGCCGACAGGGGACGAACACCGGGGAGCTGTTTTTT. Its translation is CASSRQGTNTGELFF. This chain links TRBV5-1 with TRBJ2-2; the match to TRBD1 covers 8 bases. The germline gives CDR1 SGHRS, CDR2 YFSETQ. The CDR3 loop spans 15 amino acids. V trimming: 4 bases; J trimming: 0 bases; junction bases outside the gene matches: 2.